What follows is one T cell receptor (beta chain) and its context. This clonotype has just a few counts. The antigen it recognizes is unknown. No per-base quality is available; no much larger clone lies one base away. Ophthalmopathy patients had moderately to severely active disease, Clinical Activity Score of at least 3, NOSPECS grade of at least 4, and duration under 3 months. Patients with uncontrolled infections, other autoimmune diseases, pregnancy or lactation were excluded. Diagnoses were based on clinical symptoms, serum thyroxine and TRAb, thyroid ultrasound and orbital computed tomography. PBMCs were isolated from 8 to 10 ml of fresh peripheral blood by Ficoll-Paque density gradient centrifugation. Total RNA was extracted using Trizol reagent, and RNA quality was assessed on an Agilent 2100 Bioanalyzer. Taken from the germline V gene, the CDR1 and CDR2 loops are WSHSY and SAAADI. V is clipped by 6 bases and J by 2 bases, and the sequence between their germline boundaries is 16 bases long. The CDR3 runs 15 residues from the cysteine to the phenylalanine. Only the CDR3 part of the read is kept: 45 bases, read in frame from the first base.

Amplification of TCR beta CDR3 regions was carried out from RNA transcripts. The TCR CDR3 was subjected to a first round of RT-PCR using the HTBI primer set and the Qiagen OneStep RT-PCR kit. Libraries were constructed in a second round of multiplex PCR, after which size selection and purification were performed. The libraries were sequenced on an Illumina HiSeq2000 using paired-end 100 bp reads. Concerning the study's data processing: SOAPnuke was used to process the raw data, with reads discarded if the reads contained adapters or uncalled bases, had a mean Phred below 15, or lacked an exact constant-primer or identifier match. COPE v1.2.5 was used to merge the high-quality paired reads, and each unique nucleotide sequence was defined as a clonotype. Clonotypes were aligned to IMGT TRBV, TRBD and TRBJ reference segments using MiTCR v1.1. Analysis was restricted to V-J combinations with a frequency above 0.0001, which covered roughly 99% of repertoires. A TCS score was defined as the ratio of F50 (clonal expansion) to E x V (chaos), with BLOSUM62-based TCRdist applied between CDR3 peptides within each V-J. Welch's t-statistics and random forest reduced roughly 530 V-J features to some 14, which were used in a naive Bayes classifier (R e1071). Clones were called with MiXCR by TCRdb after fastp trimmed the public reads at Q25, and only in-frame beta chains were retained. Rows with a matching CDR3 protein are joined into one entry that keeps the most common DNA and genes. It is TCRdb's table, rather than the study itself, that gives the V and J calls and clone size. The sample contains some 490,000 distinct CDR3 sequences, 15% to 20% of them found a single time. The ten largest make up 25% to 30% of the sample.

The entry originates in a study of T cells in Graves' hyperthyroidism and ophthalmopathy (dated by TCRdb to about 2019). Turning to the overall study: Peripheral blood samples were taken at initial diagnosis, before any treatment was given. The 90 or so discovery patients were randomly split 7:3 into training and test sets. The paper describes TCR Vbeta CDR3 sequencing of 135 peripheral blood samples, made up of about 40 ophthalmopathy patients, roughly 75 hyperthyroidism patients and roughly 17 progressor patients. Whether ophthalmopathy could be predicted prospectively was tested in an independent validation cohort made up of fewer than 20 hyperthyroidism patients plus 17 patients who later progressed to ophthalmopathy. A discovery cohort of about 100 patients, approximately 45 with Graves' ophthalmopathy and about 58 with stable Graves' hyperthyroidism, was used to find distinguishing TCR V-J signatures. Following sampling, methimazole starting at 30 mg daily was given to hyperthyroidism patients, and high-dose intravenous methylprednisolone was given to ophthalmopathy patients. The study also compared thyroid tissue and blood T-cell repertoires from more than 5 Graves' hyperthyroidism patients. Here is what the overall study found, with its caveats: Most expanded thyroid clonotypes (frequency above 0.001) were also detected in blood, a finding suggesting that blood repertoires may reflect thyroid immune responses. During validation, the model predicted progression to ophthalmopathy a median of approximately 6 months ahead of onset, with around 71% sensitivity and 72% to 80% specificity. A 13 V-J signature model separated ophthalmopathy from stable hyperthyroidism, with 87.88% sensitivity and 81% to 82% specificity in cross-validation and 80%/75% in testing. Sample size was not statistically predetermined, and investigators were not blinded to group allocation.

The sample taken for sequencing was blood. This clonotype originated in a woman under 40 with Graves' ophthalmopathy. The sequence is built from TRBV10-2 and TRBJ1-1; the best D guess is TRBD1, with 6 bases matching. Here is the DNA: TGCGCCAGCAGGGATTGGGGACACGATAACACTGAAGCTTTCTTT. Translated, this gives CASRDWGHDNTEAFF.